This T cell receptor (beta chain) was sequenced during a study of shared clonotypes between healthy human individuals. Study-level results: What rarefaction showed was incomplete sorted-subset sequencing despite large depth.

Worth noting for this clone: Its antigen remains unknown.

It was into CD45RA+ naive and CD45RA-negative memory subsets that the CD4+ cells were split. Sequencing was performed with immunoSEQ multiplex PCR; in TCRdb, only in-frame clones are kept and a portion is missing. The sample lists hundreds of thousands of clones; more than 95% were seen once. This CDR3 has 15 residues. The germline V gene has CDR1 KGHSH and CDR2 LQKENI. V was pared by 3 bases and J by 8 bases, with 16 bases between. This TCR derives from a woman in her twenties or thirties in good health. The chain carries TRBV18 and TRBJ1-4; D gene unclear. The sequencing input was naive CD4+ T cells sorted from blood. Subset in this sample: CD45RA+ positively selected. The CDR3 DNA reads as TGTGCCAGCTCACCCGGGCTCGCGGGCAGGGAAAAACTGTTTTTT. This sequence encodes CASSPGLAGREKLFF.